This T cell receptor (beta chain) was documented in a study of cytomegalovirus exposure and HLA in healthy donors. For the study at large: The same platform as the roughly 670 first-cohort repertoires was used for the roughly 130 validation repertoires, a later analysis reported.

The CDR3 sequence is 19 residues long. Germline V gene sequence: CDR1 MGHRA, CDR2 YSYEKL. Trimming shortened V by 3 bases and J by 0 bases, and 18 bases separated the two germline ends. The repertoire was sequenced with immunoSEQ multiplex PCR; TCRdb's copy has only in-frame clones and lacks some. The sample includes about 110,000 clones, 88% of them seen just once. Whole-study results and caveats: Cytomegalovirus status was reportedly diagnosed by the classifier with high sensitivity and specificity. The study recorded 150 to 200 TCR beta chains that were cytomegalovirus-associated. Subsequent analysis showed first-cohort TCR clusters tending to co-occur in more than 90 validation repertoires.

Of note for this clone: Its antigen is unknown.

Material: PBMCs. The gene calls are TRBV4-1 and TRBJ2-6, with a tentative D call TRBD2 (6 bases). This clonotype was sampled from a woman between 18 and 29 years old in good health and CMV-seropositive. CDR3 sequence: CASSQARGDAASGANVLTF. In DNA, the CDR3 is TGCGCCAGCAGCCAGGCCCGCGGGGACGCCGCCTCTGGGGCCAACGTCCTGACTTTC.